The 13 T cell receptor beta chains presented below share a single source sample, sequenced in a study of T-cell memory formation after mild COVID-19 (dated by TCRdb to about 2021). The receptor library was made with 5' RACE. Sequenced using an Illumina NovaSeq 6000. In-frame beta chains were kept once TCRdb had trimmed the public reads at Q25 with fastp and called clones with MiXCR. Rows are unified per CDR3 protein, each entry keeping the most common DNA and genes. The sample data list hundreds of thousands of distinct CDR3 sequences, and about a fifth of these were observed just once. The ten largest clones capture 8.4% of the sample. Sample: PBMCs or a T cell subset sorted from them (not recorded which). These receptors originate from an adult woman who had mild COVID-19 (a few samples of this study predate the infection). The sample titles of this study are shuffled in the database, so cell type and time point are left out; the donor was told from shared clones.

The chain combines TRBV7-9 with TRBJ1-5, with D unresolved. Deletions cut 1 base from V and 5 bases from J, with 6 bases between. CDR3 length equals 13 residues. Germline V gene sequence: CDR1 SEHNR, CDR2 FQNEAQ (reference sequence). The CDR3 spells CASSLGAYQPQHF. Here the CDR3 DNA reads TGTGCCAGCAGCTTAGGGGCTTATCAGCCCCAGCATTTT.

This clonotype was counted only a few times. The V and J genes are TRBV6-1 and TRBJ1-1; perhaps TRBD1 as D (5 bases). This CDR3 has 15 residues. V was pared by 7 bases and J by 6 bases, with 21 bases between. Germline assignment: CDR1 MNHNS and CDR2 SASEGT. The CDR3 protein is CASTPRERRSSEAFF. The CDR3 DNA sequence: TGTGCCAGCACCCCCAGGGAGCGAAGGTCCTCTGAAGCTTTCTTT.

This clonotype was counted ten times or more. The CDR3 DNA reads as TGCAGTGCTAGAGGTTCCGGGGTGTACAATGAGCAGTTCTTC. Its protein product is CSARGSGVYNEQFF. J is TRBJ2-1 and V is TRBV20-1; maybe TRBD2 (5 bases). Trimming removed 1 base from V and 4 bases from J, with 11 bases in between. Germline CDR1 reads DFQATT; CDR2 reads SNEGSKA (reference sequence). The CDR3 sequence is 14 residues long.

The chain recombines TRBV28 with TRBJ2-1; TRBD1 matches 9 bases. There are 14 residues in the CDR3. Germline trimming cut 7 bases from V and 1 base from J; bases unmatched to any gene: 2. Per germline, CDR1 MDHEN and CDR2 SYDVKM. CDR3 sequence: CASKQGASYNEQFF. CDR3 bases: TGTGCCAGCAAACAGGGGGCTTCCTACAATGAGCAGTTCTTC.

This clonotype appeared a few times. The chain joins TRBV20-1 to TRBJ2-2, with 9 nucleotides matching TRBD1. The germline CDR1 and CDR2 sequences are DFQATT and SNEGSKA (reference sequence). V gave up 5 bases and J gave up 8 bases; unmatched junction bases: 9. The CDR3 runs to 14 residues. The CDR3 region is CSAVRQGDLGELFF. DNA for the CDR3: TGCAGTGCTGTACGACAGGGGGATCTGGGGGAGCTGTTTTTT.

The chain recombines TRBV5-1 with TRBJ2-1; maybe TRBD2 (6 bases). CDR1 is SGHRS and CDR2 is YFSETQ in the germline V gene. V dropped 0 bases and J dropped 5 bases, with 12 bases sitting between them. The CDR3 has 15 residues. CDR3 DNA: TGCGCCAGCAGCTTGGGGACTACGCAGGACAATGAGCAGTTCTTC. It encodes CASSLGTTQDNEQFF.

This clonotype was seen only a few times. The chain uses TRBV6-6 and TRBJ2-1, with a possible D match to TRBD2 (6 bases). Trimming took 8 bases from V and 2 from J, leaving 10 bases between them. CDR1 and CDR2 from the germline V gene are MNHNY and SVGAGI (reference sequence). The CDR3 length is 13 residues. The DNA for the CDR3 is TGTGCCAGCGGCCGGGAGCCCTACAATGAGCAGTTCTTC. Protein: CASGREPYNEQFF.

This clonotype was seen only a few times. The genes are TRBV28 and TRBJ2-1; 14 nucleotides match TRBD2. This CDR3 has 17 residues. The J segment lost 2 bases and the V segment lost 6 bases, leaving 6 bases of the junction unmatched. Looked up from germline, CDR1 is MDHEN and CDR2 is SYDVKM. As DNA, the CDR3 is TGTGCCAGCAGGGGCGGGACTAGCGGGAGTACCTACAATGAGCAGTTCTTC. It codes for CASRGGTSGSTYNEQFF.

The chain has TRBV20-1 and TRBJ2-7; 10 nucleotides match TRBD1. The CDR3 runs to 15 residues. V trimming: 5 bases; J trimming: 4 bases; junction bases outside the gene matches: 11. Germline V gene sequence: CDR1 DFQATT, CDR2 SNEGSKA (reference sequence). The CDR3 region has the DNA TGCAGTGCTCCCCCCTCCGGGACAGGGGCTTACGAGCAGTACTTC. Translation: CSAPPSGTGAYEQYF.

This rearrangement joins TRBV7-2 to TRBJ2-2; D gene unclear. The CDR3 is 17 amino acids. CDR1 and CDR2 from the germline V gene are SGHTA and FQGNSA. V was trimmed by 1 base and J by 0 bases, leaving 12 bases between them. CDR3 nucleotides: TGTGCCAGCAGCTTAGGGATCGCGGCAGCGAACACCGGGGAGCTGTTTTTT. Protein sequence: CASSLGIAAANTGELFF.

A few counts support this clonotype. The V call is TRBV12-3 or TRBV12-4, the J call TRBJ1-2, with 12 positions matching TRBD1. V dropped 3 bases and J dropped 8; count of bases not matched to a gene: 4. This CDR3 contains 14 residues. The CDR3 protein is CASSFMGTGGGYTF. CDR3 nucleotide sequence: TGTGCCAGCAGTTTTATGGGGACAGGGGGCGGCTACACCTTC.

The chain recombines TRBV7-9 with TRBJ2-5; 7 bases line up with TRBD2. Looked up from germline, CDR1 is SEHNR and CDR2 is FQNEAQ (reference sequence). Trimming at V came to 5 bases and at J to 2 bases, leaving 5 bases not matched to a gene. The CDR3 runs 14 residues. The CDR3 loop is CASSHGLGQETQYF. The CDR3 DNA reads as TGTGCCAGCAGCCACGGACTAGGACAAGAGACCCAGTACTTC.

The sample holds a few counts of this clonotype. The J gene is TRBJ2-7, the V gene TRBV6-2 or TRBV6-3; D is uncertain. This CDR3 is 15 amino acids long. The V gene's germline CDR1 is MNHEY and CDR2 SVGEGT. Between the trimmed V and J ends, which lost 4 bases and 3 bases, there was a span of 16 bases. In DNA form, the CDR3 reads TGTGCCAGCAGTTTGTACCCGAGGACGATCTACGAGCAGTACTTC. Residues: CASSLYPRTIYEQYF.